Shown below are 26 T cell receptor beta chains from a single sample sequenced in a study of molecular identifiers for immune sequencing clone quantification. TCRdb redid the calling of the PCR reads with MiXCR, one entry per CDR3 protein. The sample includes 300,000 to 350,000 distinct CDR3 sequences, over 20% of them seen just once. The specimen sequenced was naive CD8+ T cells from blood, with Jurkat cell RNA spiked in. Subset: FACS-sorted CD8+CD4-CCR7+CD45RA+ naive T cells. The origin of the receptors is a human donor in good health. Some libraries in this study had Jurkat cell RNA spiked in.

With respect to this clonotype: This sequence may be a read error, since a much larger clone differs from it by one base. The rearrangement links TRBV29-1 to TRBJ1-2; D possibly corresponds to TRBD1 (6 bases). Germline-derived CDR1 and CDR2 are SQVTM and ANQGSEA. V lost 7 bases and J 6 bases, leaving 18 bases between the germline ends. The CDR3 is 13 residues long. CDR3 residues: CSARDRTFDGYTF. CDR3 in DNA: TGCAGCGCACGTGACAGGACATTCGATGGCTACACCTTC.

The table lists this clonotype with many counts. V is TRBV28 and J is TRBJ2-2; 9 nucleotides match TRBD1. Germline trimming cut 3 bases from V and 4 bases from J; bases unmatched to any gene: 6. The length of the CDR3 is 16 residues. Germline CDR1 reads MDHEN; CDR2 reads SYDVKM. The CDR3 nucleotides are TGTGCCAGCAGTTTGCTTTACAGGGGGCTCACCGGGGAGCTGTTTTTT. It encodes CASSLLYRGLTGELFF.

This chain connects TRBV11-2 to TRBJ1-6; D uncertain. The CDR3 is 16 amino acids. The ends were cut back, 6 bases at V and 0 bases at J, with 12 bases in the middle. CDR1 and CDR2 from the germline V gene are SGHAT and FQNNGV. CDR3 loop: CASRPPGASYNSPLHF. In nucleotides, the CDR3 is TGTGCCAGCAGACCTCCGGGAGCCTCCTATAATTCACCCCTCCACTTT.

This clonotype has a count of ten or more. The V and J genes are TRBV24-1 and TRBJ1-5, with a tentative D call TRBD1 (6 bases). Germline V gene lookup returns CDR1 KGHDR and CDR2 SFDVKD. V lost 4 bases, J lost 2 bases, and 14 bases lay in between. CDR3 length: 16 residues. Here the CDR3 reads CATSDPSTGGNQPQHF. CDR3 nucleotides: TGTGCCACCAGTGACCCGTCGACAGGCGGCAATCAGCCCCAGCATTTT.

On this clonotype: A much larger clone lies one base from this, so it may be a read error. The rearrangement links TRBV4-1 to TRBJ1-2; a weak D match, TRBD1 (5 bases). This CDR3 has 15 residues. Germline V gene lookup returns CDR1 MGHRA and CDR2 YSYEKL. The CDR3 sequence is CASSQEPGRNYGYIF. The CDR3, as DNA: TGCGCCAGCAGCCAAGAGCCGGGACGGAACTATGGCTACATCTTC.

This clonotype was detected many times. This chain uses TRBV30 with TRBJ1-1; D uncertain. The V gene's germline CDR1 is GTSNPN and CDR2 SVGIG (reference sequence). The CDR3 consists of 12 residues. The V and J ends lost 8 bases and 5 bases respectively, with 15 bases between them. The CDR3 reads CAMDPKGTEAFF. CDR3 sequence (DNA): TGTGCCATGGACCCTAAGGGAACTGAAGCTTTCTTT.

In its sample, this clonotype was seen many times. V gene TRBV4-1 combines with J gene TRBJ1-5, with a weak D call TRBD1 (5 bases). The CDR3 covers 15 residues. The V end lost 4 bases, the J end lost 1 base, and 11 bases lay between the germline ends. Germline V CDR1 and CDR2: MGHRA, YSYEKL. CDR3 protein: CASSPLAGSNQPQHF. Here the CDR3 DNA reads TGCGCCAGCAGCCCCTTGGCAGGGAGCAATCAGCCCCAGCATTTT.

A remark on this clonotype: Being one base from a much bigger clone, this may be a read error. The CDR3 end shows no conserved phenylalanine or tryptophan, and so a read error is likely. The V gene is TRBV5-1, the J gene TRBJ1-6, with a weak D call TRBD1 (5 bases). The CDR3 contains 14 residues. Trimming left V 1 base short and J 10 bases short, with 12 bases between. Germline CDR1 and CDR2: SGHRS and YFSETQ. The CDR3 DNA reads TGCGCCAGCAGCTTGAGGGGTCTTGACTCACCCCTCCACTCT. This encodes CASSLRGLDSPLHS.

This chain's CDR3 is CASSIYQGANTEAFF. CDR3 DNA: TGTGCCAGTAGTATATATCAGGGGGCGAACACTGAAGCTTTCTTT. The rearrangement uses TRBV19 and TRBJ1-1, with 8 nucleotides matching TRBD1. The CDR3 spans 15 residues. CDR1 is LNHDA, CDR2 SQIVND, per germline (reference sequence). V lost 2 bases to trimming and J lost 1 base; unmatched junction nucleotides: 3.

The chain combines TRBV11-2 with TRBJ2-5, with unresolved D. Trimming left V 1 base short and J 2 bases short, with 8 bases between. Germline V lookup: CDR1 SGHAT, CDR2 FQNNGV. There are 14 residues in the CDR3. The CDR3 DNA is TGTGCCAGCAGCTTAGTTACGAAACAAGAGACCCAGTACTTC. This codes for CASSLVTKQETQYF.

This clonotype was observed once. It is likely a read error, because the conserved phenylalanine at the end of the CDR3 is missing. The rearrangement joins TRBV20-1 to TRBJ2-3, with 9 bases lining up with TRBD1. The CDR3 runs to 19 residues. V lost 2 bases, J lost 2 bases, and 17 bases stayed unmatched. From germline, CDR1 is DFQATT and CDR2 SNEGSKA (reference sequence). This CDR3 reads CSARKGQGTVLEFTDTQYL. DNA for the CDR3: TGCAGTGCTAGAAAGGGACAGGGTACGGTTTTGGAGTTCACAGATACGCAGTATCTT.

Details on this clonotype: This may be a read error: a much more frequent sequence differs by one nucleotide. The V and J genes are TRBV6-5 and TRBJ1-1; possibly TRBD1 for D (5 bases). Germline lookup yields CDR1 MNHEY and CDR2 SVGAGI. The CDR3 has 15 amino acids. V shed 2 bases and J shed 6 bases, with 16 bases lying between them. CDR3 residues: CASSYGTGVVAEAFF. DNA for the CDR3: TGTGCCAGCAGTTACGGAACGGGGGTAGTCGCTGAAGCTTTCTTT.

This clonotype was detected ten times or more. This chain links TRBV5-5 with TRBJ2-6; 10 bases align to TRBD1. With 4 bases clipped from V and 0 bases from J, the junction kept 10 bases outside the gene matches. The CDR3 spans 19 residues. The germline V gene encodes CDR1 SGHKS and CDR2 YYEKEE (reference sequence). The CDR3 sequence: CASSGYWDRGHSGANVLTF. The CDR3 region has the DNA TGTGCCAGCAGCGGTTATTGGGACAGGGGCCACTCTGGGGCCAACGTCCTGACTTTC.

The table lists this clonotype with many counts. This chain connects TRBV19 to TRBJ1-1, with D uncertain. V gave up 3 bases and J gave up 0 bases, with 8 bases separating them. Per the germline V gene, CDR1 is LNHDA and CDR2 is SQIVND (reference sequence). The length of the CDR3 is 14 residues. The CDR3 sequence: CASSIDGMNTEAFF. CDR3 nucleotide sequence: TGTGCCAGTAGTATCGACGGAATGAACACTGAAGCTTTCTTT.

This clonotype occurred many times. The CDR3 here is CASSLDIGENTEAFF. CDR3 nucleotide sequence: TGTGCCAGCAGTTTAGACATTGGAGAGAACACTGAAGCTTTCTTT. The genes are TRBV12-3 or TRBV12-4 and TRBJ1-1; D ambiguous. The CDR3 sequence is 15 residues long. V lost 1 base to trimming and J lost 1 base, with 10 bases between them.

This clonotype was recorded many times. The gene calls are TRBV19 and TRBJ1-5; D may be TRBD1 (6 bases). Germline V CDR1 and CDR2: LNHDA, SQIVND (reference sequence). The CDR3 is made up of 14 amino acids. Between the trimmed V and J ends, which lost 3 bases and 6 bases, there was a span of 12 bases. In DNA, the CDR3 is TGTGCCAGTAGTATGGAAGGGGGTTCTCAGCCCCAGCATTTT. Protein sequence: CASSMEGGSQPQHF.

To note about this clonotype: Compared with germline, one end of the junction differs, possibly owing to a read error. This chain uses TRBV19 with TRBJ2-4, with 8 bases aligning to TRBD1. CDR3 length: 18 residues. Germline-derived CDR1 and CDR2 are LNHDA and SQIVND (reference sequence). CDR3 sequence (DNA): TGTGCCAGCAGTATCGGGACAGGAGTAGTCCTAGCCAAAAACATTCAGTACTTC. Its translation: CASSIGTGVVLAKNIQYF. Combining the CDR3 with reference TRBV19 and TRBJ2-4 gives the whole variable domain DGGITQSPKYLFRKEGQNVTLSCEQNLNHDAMYWYRQDPGQGLRLIYYSQIVNDFQKGDIAEGYSVSREKKESFPLTVTSAQKNPTAFYLCASSIGTGVVLAKNIQYFGAGTRLSVL.

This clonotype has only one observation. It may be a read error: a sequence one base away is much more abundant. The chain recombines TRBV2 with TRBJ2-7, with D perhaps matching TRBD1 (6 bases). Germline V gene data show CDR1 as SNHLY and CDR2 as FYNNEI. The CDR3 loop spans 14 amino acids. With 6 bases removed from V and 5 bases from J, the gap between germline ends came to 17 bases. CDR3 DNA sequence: TGTGCCAGCAGGAGGGCAGGGGTATACAACGAGCAGTACTTC. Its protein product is CASRRAGVYNEQYF.

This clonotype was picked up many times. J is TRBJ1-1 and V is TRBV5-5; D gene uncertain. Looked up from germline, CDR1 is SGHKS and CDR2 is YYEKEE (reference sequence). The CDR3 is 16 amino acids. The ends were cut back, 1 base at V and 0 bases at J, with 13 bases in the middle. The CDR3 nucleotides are TGTGCCAGCAGCTTGACCGGTCCCGGCATGAACACTGAAGCTTTCTTT. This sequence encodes CASSLTGPGMNTEAFF.

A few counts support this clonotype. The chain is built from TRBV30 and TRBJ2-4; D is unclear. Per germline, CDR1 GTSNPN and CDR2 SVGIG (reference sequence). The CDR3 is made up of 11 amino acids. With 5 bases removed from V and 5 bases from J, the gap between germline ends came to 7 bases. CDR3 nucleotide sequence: TGTGCCTGGGATACAGAAAACATTCAGTACTTC. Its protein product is CAWDTENIQYF.

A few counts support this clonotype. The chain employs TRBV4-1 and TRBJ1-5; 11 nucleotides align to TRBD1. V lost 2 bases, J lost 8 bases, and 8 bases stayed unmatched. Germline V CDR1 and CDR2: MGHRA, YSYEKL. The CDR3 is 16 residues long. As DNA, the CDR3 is TGCGCCAGCAGCCAAAGGGACAGGGGGTATGGGGAGCCCCAGCATTTT. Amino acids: CASSQRDRGYGEPQHF.

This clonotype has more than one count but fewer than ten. CDR3 sequence: CASTLTSGRTDTQYF. For the CDR3, the DNA is TGTGCCAGTACCCTCACTAGCGGGAGAACAGATACGCAGTATTTT. V is TRBV19 and J is TRBJ2-3, with TRBD2 matching 11 bases. Germline-derived CDR1 and CDR2 are LNHDA and SQIVND (reference sequence). V lost 7 bases and J lost 3; bases outside the gene matches: 6. This CDR3 has 15 residues.

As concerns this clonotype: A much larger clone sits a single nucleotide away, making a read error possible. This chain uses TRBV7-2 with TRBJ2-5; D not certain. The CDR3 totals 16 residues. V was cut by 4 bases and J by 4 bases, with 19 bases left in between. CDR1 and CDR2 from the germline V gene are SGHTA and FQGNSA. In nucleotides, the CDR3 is TGTGCCAGCAGCTCCCTGGAAGAGTTGGTAGGAGAGACCCAGTACTTC. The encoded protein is CASSSLEELVGETQYF. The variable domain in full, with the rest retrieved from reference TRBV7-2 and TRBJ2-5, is GAGVSQSPSNKVTEKGKDVELRCDPISGHTALYWYRQSLGQGLEFLIYFQGNSAPDKSGLPSDRFSAERTGGSVSTLTIQRTQQEDSAVYLCASSSLEELVGETQYFGPGTRLLVL.

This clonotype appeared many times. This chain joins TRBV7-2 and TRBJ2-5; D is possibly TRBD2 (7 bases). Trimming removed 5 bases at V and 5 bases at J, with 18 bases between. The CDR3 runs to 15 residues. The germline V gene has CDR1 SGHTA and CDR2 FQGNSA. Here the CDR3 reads CASSTNGGPRETQYF. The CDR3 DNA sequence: TGTGCCAGCAGCACCAACGGGGGGCCGAGGGAGACCCAGTACTTC.

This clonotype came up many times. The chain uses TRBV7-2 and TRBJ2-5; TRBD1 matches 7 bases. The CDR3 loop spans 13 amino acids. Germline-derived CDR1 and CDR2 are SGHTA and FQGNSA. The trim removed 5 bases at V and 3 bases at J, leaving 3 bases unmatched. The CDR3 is CASSPGTEETQYF. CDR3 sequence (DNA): TGTGCCAGCAGCCCCGGGACAGAAGAGACCCAGTACTTC. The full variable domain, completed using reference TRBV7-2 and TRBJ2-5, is GAGVSQSPSNKVTEKGKDVELRCDPISGHTALYWYRQSLGQGLEFLIYFQGNSAPDKSGLPSDRFSAERTGGSVSTLTIQRTQQEDSAVYLCASSPGTEETQYFGPGTRLLVL.

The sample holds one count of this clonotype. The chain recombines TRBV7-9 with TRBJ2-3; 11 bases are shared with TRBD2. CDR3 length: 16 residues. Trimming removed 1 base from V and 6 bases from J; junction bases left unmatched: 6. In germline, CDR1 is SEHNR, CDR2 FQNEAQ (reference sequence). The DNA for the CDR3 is TGTGCCAGCAGCTTAGTAGCGGGAGGGCTCTGGGATACGCAGTATTTT. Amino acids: CASSLVAGGLWDTQYF. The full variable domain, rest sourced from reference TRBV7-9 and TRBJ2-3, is DTGVSQNPRHKITKRGQNVTFRCDPISEHNRLYWYRQTLGQGPEFLTYFQNEAQLEKSRLLSDRFSAERPKGSFSTLEIQRTEQGDSAMYLCASSLVAGGLWDTQYFGPGTRLTVL.